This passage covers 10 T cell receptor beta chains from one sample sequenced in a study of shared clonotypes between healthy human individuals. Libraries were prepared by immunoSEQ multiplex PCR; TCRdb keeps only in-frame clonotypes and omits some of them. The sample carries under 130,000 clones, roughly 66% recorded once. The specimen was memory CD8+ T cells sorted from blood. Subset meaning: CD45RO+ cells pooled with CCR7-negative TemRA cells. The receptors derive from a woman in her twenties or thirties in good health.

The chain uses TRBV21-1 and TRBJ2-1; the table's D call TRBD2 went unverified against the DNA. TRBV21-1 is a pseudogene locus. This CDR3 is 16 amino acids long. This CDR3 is CASSNWTSGIENEQFF. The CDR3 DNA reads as TGTGCCAGCAGCAACTGGACTAGCGGGATTGAGAATGAGCAGTTCTTC.

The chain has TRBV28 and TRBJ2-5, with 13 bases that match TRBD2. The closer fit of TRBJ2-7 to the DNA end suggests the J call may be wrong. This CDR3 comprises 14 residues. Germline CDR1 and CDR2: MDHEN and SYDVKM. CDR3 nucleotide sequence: TGTGCCAGCAGTTTGGGACTAGCGGGATTCGAGCAGTACTTC. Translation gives CASSLGLAGFEQYF.

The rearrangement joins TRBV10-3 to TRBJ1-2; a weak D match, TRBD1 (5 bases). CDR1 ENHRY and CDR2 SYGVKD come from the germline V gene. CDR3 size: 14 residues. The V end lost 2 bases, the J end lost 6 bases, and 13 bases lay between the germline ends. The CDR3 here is CAISEGGGVDGYTF. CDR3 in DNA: TGTGCCATCAGTGAGGGGGGAGGAGTCGATGGCTACACCTTC.

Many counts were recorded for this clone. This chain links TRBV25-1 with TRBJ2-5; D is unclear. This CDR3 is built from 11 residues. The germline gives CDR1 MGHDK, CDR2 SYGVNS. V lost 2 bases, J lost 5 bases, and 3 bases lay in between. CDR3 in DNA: TGTGCCAGCAGTGAAGGGGAGACCCAGTACTTC. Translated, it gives CASSEGETQYF.

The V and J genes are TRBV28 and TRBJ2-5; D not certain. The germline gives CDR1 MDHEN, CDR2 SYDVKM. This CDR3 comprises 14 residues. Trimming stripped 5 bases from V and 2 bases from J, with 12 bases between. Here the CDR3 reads CASSIGRFQETQYF. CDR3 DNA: TGTGCCAGCAGTATCGGACGGTTTCAAGAGACCCAGTACTTC.

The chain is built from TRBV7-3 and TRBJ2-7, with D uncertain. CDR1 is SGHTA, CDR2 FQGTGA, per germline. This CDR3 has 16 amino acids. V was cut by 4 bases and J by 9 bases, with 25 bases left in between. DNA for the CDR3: TGTGCCAGCAGCTCTTCACACCGGGTGTTTCCCTGGGGGCAGTACTTC. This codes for CASSSSHRVFPWGQYF.

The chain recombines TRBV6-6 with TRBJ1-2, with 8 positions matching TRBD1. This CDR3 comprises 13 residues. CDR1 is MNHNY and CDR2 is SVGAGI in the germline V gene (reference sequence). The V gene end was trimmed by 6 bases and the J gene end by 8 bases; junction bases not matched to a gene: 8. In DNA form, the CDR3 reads TGTGCCAGCAGGCCACCGACAGGGGAAGGCTACACCTTC. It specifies CASRPPTGEGYTF.

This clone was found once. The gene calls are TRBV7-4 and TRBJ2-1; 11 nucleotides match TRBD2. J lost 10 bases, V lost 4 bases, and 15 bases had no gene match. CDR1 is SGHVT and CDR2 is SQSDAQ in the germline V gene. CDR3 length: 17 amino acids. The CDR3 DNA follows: TGTGCCAGCAGCTCTAGGATACCTAGCGGGAGGCCTGAAGAGCAGTTCTTC. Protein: CASSSRIPSGRPEEQFF.

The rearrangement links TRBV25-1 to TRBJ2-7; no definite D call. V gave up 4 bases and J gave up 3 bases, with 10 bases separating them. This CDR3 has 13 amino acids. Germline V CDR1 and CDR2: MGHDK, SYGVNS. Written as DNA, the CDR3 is TGTGCCAGCAGTGGAGACGAAGGCTACGAGCAGTACTTC. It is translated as CASSGDEGYEQYF.

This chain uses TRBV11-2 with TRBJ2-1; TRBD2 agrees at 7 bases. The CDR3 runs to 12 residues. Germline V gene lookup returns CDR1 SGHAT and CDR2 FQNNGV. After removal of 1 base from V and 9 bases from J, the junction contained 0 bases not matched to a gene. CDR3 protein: CASSLAGGEQFF. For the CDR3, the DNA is TGTGCCAGCAGCTTAGCGGGGGGTGAGCAGTTCTTC.